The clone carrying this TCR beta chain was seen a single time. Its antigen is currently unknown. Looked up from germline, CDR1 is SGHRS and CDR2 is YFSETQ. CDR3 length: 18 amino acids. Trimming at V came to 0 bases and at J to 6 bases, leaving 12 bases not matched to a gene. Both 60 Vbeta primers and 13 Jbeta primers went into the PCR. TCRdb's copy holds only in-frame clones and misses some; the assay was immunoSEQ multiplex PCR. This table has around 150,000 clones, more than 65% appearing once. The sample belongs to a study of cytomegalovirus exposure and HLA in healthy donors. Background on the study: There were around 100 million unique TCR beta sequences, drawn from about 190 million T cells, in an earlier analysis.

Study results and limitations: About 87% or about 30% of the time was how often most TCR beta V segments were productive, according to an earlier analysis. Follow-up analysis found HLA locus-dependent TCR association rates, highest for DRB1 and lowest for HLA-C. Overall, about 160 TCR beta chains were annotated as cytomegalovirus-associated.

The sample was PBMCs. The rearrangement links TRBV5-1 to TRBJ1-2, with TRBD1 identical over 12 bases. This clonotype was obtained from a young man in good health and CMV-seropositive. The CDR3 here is CASSLVGTGGPGRDGYTF. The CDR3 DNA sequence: TGCGCCAGCAGCTTGGTCGGGACAGGGGGCCCGGGGAGAGATGGCTACACCTTC.